Below, 18 T cell receptor beta chains from the same sample are listed, as sequenced in a study of blood T cell repertoires in COVID-19 (TCRdb year 2020). Library prep was done by the immunoSEQ multiplex PCR assay. TCRdb's version of the immuneACCESS table is confined to in-frame rearrangements and falls short of the full clone set. An unresolved V gene accounts for under half of the shortfall where checked; the remainder is of unknown origin. In all, the sample holds about 440,000 clones, and about 90% of those were seen once. 0.6% of the sample is held by the ten biggest clonotypes. Sequences were obtained from PBMCs or T cells enriched from blood (not recorded which). The receptors shown here come from a man aged 18 to 30 who had recovered from COVID-19.

The chain is built from TRBV21-1 and TRBJ1-5; TRBD1 was called by the table and not checked on the DNA. TRBV21-1 is a pseudogene locus. There are 20 residues in the CDR3. CDR3 sequence reads: CASSLPLARQGPFRNQPQHF. Here the CDR3 DNA reads TGTGCCAGCAGCCTACCCTTGGCGAGACAGGGGCCCTTCCGCAATCAGCCCCAGCATTTT.

The chain joins TRBV5-6 to TRBJ1-2; no firm D call. The CDR3 contains 11 residues. Germline CDR1 SGHDT, CDR2 YYEEEE. V lost 0 bases and J 6 bases, leaving 3 bases between the germline ends. CDR3 nucleotides: TGTGCCAGCAGCTTGGCAGATGGCTACACCTTC. Translated: CASSLADGYTF. The full variable domain, completed using reference TRBV5-6 and TRBJ1-2, is DAGVTQSPTHLIKTRGQQVTLRCSPKSGHDTVSWYQQALGQGPQFIFQYYEEEERQRGNFPDRFSGHQFPNYSSELNVNALLLGDSALYLCASSLADGYTFGSGTRLTVV.

This clone came up once. J is TRBJ2-3 and V is TRBV7-9; D is perhaps TRBD1 (5 bases). The germline CDR1 and CDR2 sequences are SEHNR and FQNEAQ (reference sequence). The CDR3 loop spans 16 amino acids. The V end lost 5 bases, the J end lost 2 bases, and 17 bases lay between the germline ends. The CDR3 protein is CASSHRQSAVTDTQYF. CDR3 coding DNA: TGTGCCAGCAGCCACCGACAGTCGGCTGTCACAGATACGCAGTATTTT.

This rearrangement joins TRBV9 to TRBJ1-2; perhaps TRBD1 as D (5 bases). The V end lost 0 bases, the J end lost 8 bases, and 17 bases lay between the germline ends. The V gene's germline CDR1 is SGDLS and CDR2 YYNGEE. The CDR3 sequence is 15 residues long. The CDR3 here is CASSVATAGYEGYTF. The DNA of the CDR3 is TGTGCCAGCAGCGTAGCTACCGCAGGGTATGAGGGCTACACCTTC.

The rearrangement links TRBV2 to TRBJ2-3; 8 bases align to TRBD2. Germline CDR1 SNHLY, CDR2 FYNNEI. J was trimmed by 3 bases and V by 3 bases; bases with no gene match: 8. The CDR3 loop spans 16 amino acids. This CDR3 is CASSDSPAGVTDTQYF. In nucleotides, the CDR3 is TGTGCCAGCAGTGATAGCCCAGCGGGAGTAACAGATACGCAGTATTTT. The full variable domain, in which reference TRBV2 and TRBJ2-3 provide the parts outside the CDR3, is EPEVTQTPSHQVTQMGQEVILRCVPISNHLYFYWYRQILGQKVEFLVSFYNNEISEKSEIFDDQFSVERPDGSNFTLKIRSTKLEDSAMYFCASSDSPAGVTDTQYFGPGTRLTVL.

The CDR3 DNA sequence: TGTGCCAGCTTCGGGACAGGGCGTAATGAGCAGTTCTTC. This codes for CASFGTGRNEQFF. This chain uses TRBV12-3 or TRBV12-4 with TRBJ2-1, with TRBD1 matching over 9 bases. With V trimmed by 8 bases and J by 7 bases, 6 bases remained unmatched. This CDR3 is 13 amino acids long.

This clone was picked up one time. The genes are TRBV11-3 and TRBJ2-1; TRBD1 matches at 7 bases. Germline assignment: CDR1 SGHNT and CDR2 YENEEA. CDR3 size: 16 residues. Trimming took 5 bases from V and 3 from J; bases not matched to a gene: 10. CDR3 in DNA: TGTGCCAGCAGCCACAGGGGAGCGGTGAACTACAATGAGCAGTTCTTC. Encoded protein: CASSHRGAVNYNEQFF. Supplemented by reference TRBV11-3 and TRBJ2-1, the full variable domain reads EAGVVQSPRYKIIEKKQPVAFWCNPISGHNTLYWYLQNLGQGPELLIRYENEEAVDDSQLPKDRFSAERLKGVDSTLKIQPAELGDSAVYLCASSHRGAVNYNEQFFGPGTRLTVL.

The V and J genes are TRBV7-2 and TRBJ1-4, with TRBD1 matching 7 bases. J lost 8 bases, V lost 0 bases, and 3 bases had no gene match. The CDR3 has 14 residues. Germline CDR1 SGHTA, CDR2 FQGNSA. Written as DNA, the CDR3 is TGTGCCAGCAGCTTAGCACAGGGGTACGAAAAACTGTTTTTT. Its translation is CASSLAQGYEKLFF.

A note on this clone: Other DNA sequences in the sample encode the same CDR3. This chain uses TRBV2 with TRBJ2-7, with a weak D call TRBD2 (6 bases). Trimming removed 3 bases from V and 0 bases from J, with 12 bases in between. Germline values: CDR1 SNHLY, CDR2 FYNNEI. This CDR3 has 15 amino acids. In nucleotides, the CDR3 is TGTGCCAGCAGTGAGGCCGGGAGAGGCTCCTACGAGCAGTACTTC. Its protein product is CASSEAGRGSYEQYF. Looking up the rest from reference TRBV2 and TRBJ2-7 gives the full variable domain: EPEVTQTPSHQVTQMGQEVILRCVPISNHLYFYWYRQILGQKVEFLVSFYNNEISEKSEIFDDQFSVERPDGSNFTLKIRSTKLEDSAMYFCASSEAGRGSYEQYFGPGTRLTVT.

This chain connects TRBV7-8 to TRBJ2-7; 9 bases fit TRBD1. Trimming removed 4 bases from V and 5 bases from J; junction bases left unmatched: 6. The CDR3 is 14 residues long. Germline V gene sequence: CDR1 SGHVS, CDR2 FQNEAQ. DNA for the CDR3: TGTGCCAGCAGCTCTTGGACAGGGGTCCACGAGCAGTACTTC. It translates to CASSSWTGVHEQYF.

This clone came up once. The rearrangement links TRBV10-2 to TRBJ1-1; 8 nucleotides align to TRBD1. Germline trimming cut 8 bases from V and 1 base from J; bases unmatched to any gene: 12. Germline loops: CDR1 WSHSY, CDR2 SAAADI. The CDR3 is made up of 16 amino acids. The CDR3 region is CASGGGRTGWNTEAFF. CDR3 nucleotides: TGCGCCAGCGGGGGGGGGAGGACAGGGTGGAACACTGAAGCTTTCTTT.

The chain combines TRBV10-2 with TRBJ1-2, with a possible D match to TRBD1 (5 bases). This CDR3 has 15 amino acids. Between the trimmed V and J ends, which lost 0 bases and 7 bases, there was a span of 15 bases. Germline V gene sequence: CDR1 WSHSY, CDR2 SAAADI. Here the CDR3 reads CASSESRQGDGGYTF. CDR3 nucleotides: TGCGCCAGCAGTGAGTCCAGGCAGGGCGATGGTGGCTACACCTTC.

This clone was observed a few times. Here the CDR3 reads CASSFGLAGGMNTEAFF. The CDR3 nucleotides are TGTGCCAGCAGCTTTGGGTTGGCTGGGGGCATGAACACTGAAGCTTTCTTT. The rearrangement uses TRBV11-2 and TRBJ1-1; weak D call: TRBD1 (6 bases). CDR1 SGHAT and CDR2 FQNNGV come from the germline V gene. V gave up 3 bases and J gave up 0 bases, with 17 bases separating them. The CDR3 runs 17 residues.

The rearrangement joins TRBV11-3 to TRBJ1-4; TRBD1 matches 8 bases. V trimming: 6 bases; J trimming: 3 bases; junction bases outside the gene matches: 6. The germline CDR1 and CDR2 sequences are SGHNT and YENEEA. CDR3 length: 15 amino acids. Here the CDR3 reads CASRTGDAANEKLFF. The DNA for the CDR3 is TGTGCCAGCAGGACAGGGGATGCGGCTAATGAAAAACTGTTTTTT.

A remark on this clone: At one end the junction does not follow the germline gene, possibly because of a read error. This chain joins TRBV11-3 and TRBJ1-2; D is possibly TRBD1 (5 bases). This CDR3 is 11 amino acids long. Germline V gene data show CDR1 as SGHNT and CDR2 as YENEEA. CDR3 nucleotides: TGTGCCAGCAGCTTAGAGGACATCCCATTTTTC. This codes for CASSLEDIPFF.

This chain joins TRBV2 and TRBJ1-2; D gene uncertain. CDR1 SNHLY and CDR2 FYNNEI come from the germline V gene. There are 13 residues in the CDR3. V was pared by 8 bases and J by 1 base, with 11 bases between. CDR3: CASSTENNYGYTF. The DNA of the CDR3 is TGTGCCAGCTCCACAGAGAATAACTATGGCTACACCTTC.

The J gene is TRBJ1-4, the V gene TRBV7-7; no firm D call. The V gene lost 6 bases and the J gene lost 3 bases, with 5 bases spanning the gap. CDR3 length: 12 amino acids. CDR1 and CDR2 (germline): SSHAT, FNYEAQ (reference sequence). This CDR3 reads CASRAANEKLFF. The DNA for the CDR3 is TGTGCCAGCAGGGCGGCTAATGAAAAACTGTTTTTT.

The genes are TRBV5-1 and TRBJ2-3; TRBD2 agrees at 9 bases. Trimming at V came to 3 bases and at J to 1 base, leaving 0 bases not matched to a gene. The CDR3 sequence is 14 residues long. CDR1 is SGHRS, CDR2 YFSETQ, per germline. The CDR3 DNA sequence: TGCGCCAGCAGCTGGACTAGCGGCACAGATACGCAGTATTTT. Translation: CASSWTSGTDTQYF.